This T cell receptor (beta chain) was obtained from a study of shared clonotypes between healthy human individuals. For the study at large: For every donor, three CD4 naive, three CD4 memory, two CD8 naive and one CD8 memory plates were used. Study-wide results and caveats: Generally, naive subsets came out with larger estimated richness than memory subsets.

This clone has just one count. No antigen is known for it. Replicate PCRs run on sorted subsets employed approximately 200 ng DNA, around 31,000 T cell genomes. Clones were read by immunoSEQ multiplex PCR, and TCRdb kept only the in-frame ones, dropping some. Of over a million clones in the sample, 95% to 97% were seen once. This TCR was sampled from a man under 40 in good health. What was sequenced was naive CD4+ T cells sorted from blood. Regarding subset: CD45RA+ positively selected.

Here the CDR3 reads CASSRDVSEQYF. CDR3 in DNA: TGTGCCAGCAGCCGCGACGTCAGCGAGCAGTACTTC. The chain has TRBV4-2 and TRBJ2-7; D unclear. Germline CDR1 is LGHNA and CDR2 is YNFKEQ. V shed 4 bases and J shed 6 bases, with 10 bases lying between them. The CDR3 totals 12 residues.